Presented here are 23 T cell receptor beta chains from one specimen sequenced in a study of blood T cell repertoires in COVID-19 (dated by TCRdb to 2018 to 2021). Library method: the immunoSEQ multiplex PCR assay. The clones in this table, taken by TCRdb from immuneACCESS, are in-frame only. Not every clone is retained; where verified, under half of the shortfall comes from an unresolved V gene, and the cause of the rest is unknown. The sample yields 59,000 or so clones; around 84% were counted once. The ten largest clones capture more than 7% of the sample. Sequenced material: peripheral blood. The source of these receptors is a man between 60 and 75 years old with acute or convalescent COVID-19.

The chain has TRBV6-5 and TRBJ2-1; unclear D gene. The CDR3 has 13 residues. Germline V gene data show CDR1 as MNHEY and CDR2 as SVGAGI. Trimming took 5 bases from V and 5 from J, leaving 10 bases between them. The CDR3 sequence: CASSLLVNNEQFF. CDR3 nucleotides: TGTGCCAGCAGTCTATTGGTCAACAATGAGCAGTTCTTC.

The chain carries TRBV2 and TRBJ2-7, with D perhaps matching TRBD1 (5 bases). The ends were cut back, 0 bases at V and 6 bases at J, with 15 bases in the middle. The V gene's germline CDR1 is SNHLY and CDR2 FYNNEI. The CDR3 totals 15 residues. In DNA, the CDR3 is TGTGCCAGCAGTGAAGCGCTTCGTCAGGGAACCGAGCAGTACTTC. Translation: CASSEALRQGTEQYF.

In nucleotides, the CDR3 is TGTGCCAGCAGCCCATCGAACACCGGGGAGCTGTTTTTT. Translated: CASSPSNTGELFF. This rearrangement joins TRBV12-3 or TRBV12-4 to TRBJ2-2; no clear D. V was pared by 6 bases and J by 0 bases, with 5 bases between. This CDR3 comprises 13 residues.

This clone was observed once. The chain joins TRBV6-6 to TRBJ2-2; D might be TRBD1 (5 bases). The CDR3 is 16 amino acids. V lost 0 bases to trimming and J lost 3 bases, with 11 bases between them. From germline, CDR1 is MNHNY and CDR2 SVGAGI (reference sequence). The CDR3 sequence is CASSYSQGRYTGELFF. For the CDR3, the DNA is TGTGCCAGCAGTTACTCCCAGGGTCGGTACACCGGGGAGCTGTTTTTT.

V usage is TRBV6-5 and J usage is TRBJ1-1, with TRBD1 as a possible D gene (6 bases). This CDR3 is built from 14 residues. V was cut by 7 bases and J by 1 base, with 13 bases left in between. CDR1 and CDR2 (germline): MNHEY, SVGAGI. CDR3 DNA sequence: TGTGCCAGCACCCCCGGGGGGGCGAACACTGAAGCTTTCTTT. It specifies CASTPGGANTEAFF.

The J gene is TRBJ1-6, the V gene TRBV4-2; D gene uncertain. The CDR3 has 16 residues. Trimming took off 1 base at V and 7 bases at J, with 14 bases between the two ends. Germline-derived CDR1 and CDR2 are LGHNA and YNFKEQ. The CDR3 region is CASSQVIGTGNSPLHF. The CDR3 DNA sequence: TGTGCCAGCAGCCAAGTAATTGGTACGGGAAATTCACCCCTCCACTTT.

The V and J genes are TRBV14 and TRBJ1-3; no clear D. Germline CDR1 reads SGHDN; CDR2 reads FVKESK. V lost 2 bases and J lost 1, with 12 bases in between. The CDR3 length is 16 residues. The DNA for the CDR3 is TGTGCCAGCAGCCAACTCGGCGGAATTTCTGGAAACACCATATATTTT. As protein: CASSQLGGISGNTIYF.

V gene TRBV5-1 combines with J gene TRBJ2-3; 7 bases match TRBD1. CDR1 SGHRS and CDR2 YFSETQ come from the germline V gene. The CDR3 totals 15 residues. The V and J ends lost 4 bases and 5 bases, in that order; junction bases with no gene match: 10. In nucleotides, the CDR3 is TGCGCCAGCAGCCCACAGGGGTCTGAAGTAGATACGCAGTATTTT. Translation: CASSPQGSEVDTQYF.

In nucleotides, the CDR3 is TGTGCCAGCAGCACCAGGGACTTTGCTCAAGAGACCCAGTACTTC. As protein: CASSTRDFAQETQYF. The chain uses TRBV6-5 and TRBJ2-5; maybe TRBD2 (6 bases). Germline V gene sequence: CDR1 MNHEY, CDR2 SVGAGI. The V gene lost 6 bases and the J gene lost 2 bases, with 16 bases spanning the gap. This CDR3 has 15 amino acids.

This chain connects TRBV6-6 to TRBJ1-5, with 10 bases identical to TRBD1. Germline CDR1 is MNHNY and CDR2 is SVGAGI (reference sequence). The CDR3 totals 15 residues. V shed 2 bases, J shed 6 bases, and the junction held 4 bases outside the gene matches. The CDR3 sequence: CASSYPGQGLQPQHF. The CDR3 coding sequence is TGTGCCAGCAGTTACCCGGGACAGGGGCTTCAGCCCCAGCATTTT.

V usage is TRBV5-1 and J usage is TRBJ2-7, with 7 positions matching TRBD1. This CDR3 region has 15 residues. CDR1 is SGHRS and CDR2 is YFSETQ in the germline V gene. The V segment lost 0 bases and the J segment 4 bases; nucleotides outside the gene matches: 7. This CDR3 is CASSLGGTVQYEQYF. Written as DNA, the CDR3 is TGCGCCAGCAGCTTGGGAGGGACAGTACAATACGAGCAGTACTTC.

This chain links TRBV5-1 with TRBJ2-1, with 7 bases fitting TRBD1. Germline CDR1 reads SGHRS; CDR2 reads YFSETQ. V gave up 0 bases and J gave up 7 bases; unmatched junction bases: 7. This CDR3 spans 15 amino acids. The chain's CDR3 is CASSLEGTALNEQFF. The CDR3 DNA follows: TGCGCCAGCAGCTTGGAAGGGACAGCGTTAAATGAGCAGTTCTTC.

The rearrangement links TRBV6-4 to TRBJ2-2; 9 bases agree with TRBD1. Germline V lookup: CDR1 MRHNA, CDR2 SNTAGT. The CDR3 loop spans 14 amino acids. The ends lost 8 bases at V and 6 bases at J; junction bases unmatched: 7. CDR3 bases: TGTGCCAGCCGGGGAACAGGGGGCTCCGGGGAGCTGTTTTTT. This codes for CASRGTGGSGELFF.

The rearrangement links TRBV28 to TRBJ2-5; tentatively, D is TRBD1 (7 bases). The CDR3 consists of 15 residues. Germline CDR1 MDHEN, CDR2 SYDVKM. Trimming pared 2 bases from V and 2 bases from J, leaving 12 bases between. Here the CDR3 DNA reads TGTGCCAGCAGTTTACACAGGGGACTTCAAGAGACCCAGTACTTC. Protein sequence: CASSLHRGLQETQYF.

CDR3 sequence reads: CASSPGGPPYEQYF. The CDR3 DNA follows: TGTGCCAGCTCACCAGGAGGACCTCCCTACGAGCAGTACTTC. The V gene is TRBV18, the J gene TRBJ2-7; maybe TRBD2 (5 bases). Germline V CDR1 and CDR2: KGHSH, LQKENI. V lost 2 bases and J 2 bases, leaving 10 bases between the germline ends. This CDR3 contains 14 residues.

The DNA of the CDR3 is TGTCCCACCCGCCTGCCACTAGCGGGGGGGGGCGCCACAGATACGCAGTATTTT. This encodes CPTRLPLAGGGATDTQYF. The chain recombines TRBV4-2 with TRBJ2-3; the match to TRBD2 covers 13 bases. The CDR3 spans 18 residues. Germline CDR1 reads LGHNA; CDR2 reads YNFKEQ.

V gene TRBV5-1 combines with J gene TRBJ2-7, with 13 bases matching TRBD2. CDR1 and CDR2 from the germline V gene are SGHRS and YFSETQ. The CDR3 covers 15 residues. The trim removed 5 bases at V and 7 bases at J, leaving 9 bases unmatched. CDR3 nucleotide sequence: TGCGCCAGCAGGCGAACTAGCGGGGGGGCGGATGAGCAGTACTTC. It is translated as CASRRTSGGADEQYF.

Only a few counts were recorded for this clone. The CDR3 DNA reads TGTGCCAGCAGCCAGTCGGTTGAGCGATTGAACACTGAAGCTTTCTTT. Translation gives CASSQSVERLNTEAFF. The genes are TRBV7-9 and TRBJ1-1; D is unclear. The V end was cut by 5 bases, the J end by 0 bases, with 16 bases between. Germline V gives CDR1 SEHNR, CDR2 FQNEAQ (reference sequence). The CDR3 covers 16 residues.

The chain couples TRBV5-1 to TRBJ2-3; 10 bases line up with TRBD2. Germline V gene data show CDR1 as SGHRS and CDR2 as YFSETQ. Losses at the gene ends were 4 bases for V and 6 bases for J; bases not matched to a gene: 8. The CDR3 has 15 amino acids. This CDR3 reads CASSRLAGDRDTQYF. CDR3 sequence (DNA): TGCGCCAGCAGCCGGCTAGCGGGGGACCGGGATACGCAGTATTTT.

The chain joins TRBV5-1 to TRBJ1-5, with D unclear. V lost 0 bases and J lost 7, with 8 bases in between. The CDR3 loop spans 13 amino acids. Germline loops: CDR1 SGHRS, CDR2 YFSETQ. The DNA of the CDR3 is TGCGCCAGCAGCTTGGCCGGGTGGCAGCCCCAGCATTTT. Translating gives CASSLAGWQPQHF.

This rearrangement joins TRBV6-5 to TRBJ2-7; 7 bases map to TRBD2. V lost 6 bases, J lost 7 bases, and 6 bases stayed unmatched. This CDR3 is 12 amino acids long. CDR1 MNHEY and CDR2 SVGAGI come from the germline V gene. Here the CDR3 DNA reads TGTGCCAGCAGCGACCCCGGGAGGGAGCAGTACTTC. Protein: CASSDPGREQYF.

CDR3 sequence: CASSATGAAYEQYF. DNA of the CDR3: TGTGCCAGCAGTGCGACAGGGGCAGCCTACGAGCAGTACTTC. The chain combines TRBV27 with TRBJ2-7; TRBD1 agrees at 8 bases. After removal of 5 bases from V and 2 bases from J, the junction contained 5 bases not matched to a gene. CDR3 length: 14 amino acids. From germline, CDR1 is MNHEY and CDR2 SMNVEV (reference sequence).

The chain combines TRBV25-1 with TRBJ1-4, with D hard to call. Trimming cost V 0 bases and J 0 bases, with 8 bases left between them. Germline V lookup: CDR1 MGHDK, CDR2 SYGVNS. CDR3 size: 16 residues. The CDR3: CASSEYIGSTNEKLFF. In nucleotides, the CDR3 is TGTGCCAGCAGTGAATATATCGGTTCAACTAATGAAAAACTGTTTTTT.